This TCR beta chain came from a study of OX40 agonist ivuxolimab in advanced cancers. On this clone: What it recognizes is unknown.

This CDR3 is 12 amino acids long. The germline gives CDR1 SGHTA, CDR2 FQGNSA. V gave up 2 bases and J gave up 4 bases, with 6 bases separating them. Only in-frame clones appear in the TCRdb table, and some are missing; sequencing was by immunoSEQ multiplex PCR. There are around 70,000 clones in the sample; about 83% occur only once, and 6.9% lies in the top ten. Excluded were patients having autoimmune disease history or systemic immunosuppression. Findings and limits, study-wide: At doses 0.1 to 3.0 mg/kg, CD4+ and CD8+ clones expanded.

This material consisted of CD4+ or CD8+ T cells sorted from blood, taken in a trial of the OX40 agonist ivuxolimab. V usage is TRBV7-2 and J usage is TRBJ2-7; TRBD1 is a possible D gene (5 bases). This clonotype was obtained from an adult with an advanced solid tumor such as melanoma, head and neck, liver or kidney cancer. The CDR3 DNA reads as TGTGCCAGCAGCTTACAGGGTTACGAGCAGTACTTC. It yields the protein CASSLQGYEQYF.